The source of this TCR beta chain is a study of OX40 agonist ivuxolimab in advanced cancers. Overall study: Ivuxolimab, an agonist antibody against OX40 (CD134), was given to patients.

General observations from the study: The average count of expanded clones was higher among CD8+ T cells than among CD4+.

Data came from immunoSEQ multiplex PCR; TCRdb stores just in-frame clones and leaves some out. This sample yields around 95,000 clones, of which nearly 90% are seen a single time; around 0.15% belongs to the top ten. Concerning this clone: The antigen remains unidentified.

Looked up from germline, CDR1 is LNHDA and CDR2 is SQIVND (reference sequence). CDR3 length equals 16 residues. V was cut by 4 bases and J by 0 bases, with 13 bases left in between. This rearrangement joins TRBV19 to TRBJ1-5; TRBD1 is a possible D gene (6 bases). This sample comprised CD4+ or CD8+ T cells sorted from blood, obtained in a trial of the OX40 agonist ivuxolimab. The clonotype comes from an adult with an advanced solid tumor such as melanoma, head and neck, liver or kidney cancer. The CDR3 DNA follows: TGTGCCAGTAGTAGGGGGGCACCAAATAGCAATCAGCCCCAGCATTTT. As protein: CASSRGAPNSNQPQHF.